This is a list of T cell receptor beta chains from one sample in a study of cytomegalovirus exposure and HLA in healthy donors. Profiling relied on immunoSEQ multiplex PCR, and the TCRdb table lists in-frame clones only, not all of them. The sample has roughly 90,000 clones, 82% seen once; the top ten hold less than 4%. The sample comprised PBMCs. The source is a man aged 25-40 years in good health and CMV-seropositive. Both conserved end residues are part of each CDR3. D genes are given only for firm matches. Rows give clone size only sometimes, using once, few, many, or a class for an expanded clone.

J gene: TRBJ1-5
D gene: TRBD1
clone size: -
V gene: TRBV7-9
CDR3 protein: CSSSFSGTGIENNQPQHF
CDR3 DNA: TGTTCCAGCAGCTTTAGCGGGACAGGGATCGAGAACAATCAGCCCCAGCATTTT

J gene: TRBJ1-4
D gene: TRBD1
clone size: -
V gene: TRBV27
CDR3 protein: CASSSRDSNEKLFF
CDR3 DNA: TGTGCCAGCAGTTCCCGGGACAGTAATGAAAAACTGTTTTTT

J gene: TRBJ1-5
D gene: -
clone size: once
V gene: TRBV27
CDR3 protein: CASSLERNNQPQHF
CDR3 DNA: TGTGCCAGCAGTTTGGAGCGGAACAATCAGCCCCAGCATTTT

J gene: TRBJ2-7
D gene: TRBD2
clone size: -
V gene: TRBV9
CDR3 protein: CASSGTSGSPYEQYF
CDR3 DNA: TGTGCCAGCAGCGGGACTAGCGGGTCACCTTACGAGCAGTACTTC

J gene: TRBJ1-1
D gene: TRBD1
clone size: -
V gene: TRBV5-1
CDR3 protein: CASGQGGNTEAFF
CDR3 DNA: TGCGCCAGTGGACAGGGGGGGAACACTGAAGCTTTCTTT

J gene: TRBJ2-3
D gene: TRBD2
clone size: -
V gene: TRBV27
CDR3 protein: CASSWTSGTDTQYF
CDR3 DNA: TGTGCCAGCAGTTGGACTAGCGGCACAGATACGCAGTATTTT

J gene: TRBJ1-1
D gene: TRBD1
clone size: -
V gene: TRBV19
CDR3 protein: CASSSLRGQMNTEAFF
CDR3 DNA: TGTGCCAGTAGTTCCCTGAGGGGACAGATGAACACTGAAGCTTTCTTT

J gene: TRBJ2-1
D gene: -
clone size: -
V gene: TRBV30
CDR3 protein: CAQLAHNEQFF
CDR3 DNA: TGTGCCCAGCTAGCTCATAATGAGCAGTTCTTC

J gene: TRBJ2-7
D gene: TRBD2
clone size: -
V gene: TRBV18
CDR3 protein: CASSPPLGGSSEQYF
CDR3 DNA: TGTGCCAGCTCACCTCCTCTGGGCGGGAGTAGCGAGCAGTACTTC

J gene: TRBJ2-7
D gene: -
clone size: -
V gene: TRBV18
CDR3 protein: CASSPPGASSYEQYF
CDR3 DNA: TGTGCCAGCTCACCACCAGGGGCTAGCTCCTACGAGCAGTACTTC

J gene: TRBJ2-3
D gene: TRBD2
clone size: -
V gene: TRBV19
CDR3 protein: CASSLYLAGGDTQYF
CDR3 DNA: TGTGCCAGTAGTCTTTATTTAGCGGGAGGGGATACGCAGTATTTT

J gene: TRBJ2-3
D gene: -
clone size: once
V gene: TRBV14
CDR3 protein: CASSQDRRSTDTQYF
CDR3 DNA: TGTGCCAGCAGCCAAGATCGGCGGAGCACAGATACGCAGTATTTT

J gene: TRBJ1-1
D gene: -
clone size: few
V gene: TRBV18
CDR3 protein: CASSPRRGGEAFF
CDR3 DNA: TGTGCCAGCTCACCACGCAGGGGCGGTGAAGCTTTCTTT

J gene: TRBJ2-1
D gene: TRBD2
clone size: -
V gene: TRBV6-4
CDR3 protein: CASSDSEGGPYNEQFF
CDR3 DNA: TGTGCCAGCAGTGACTCGGAGGGAGGGCCCTACAATGAGCAGTTCTTC

J gene: TRBJ1-1
D gene: -
clone size: few
V gene: TRBV7-2
CDR3 protein: CASSLASGLATEAFF
CDR3 DNA: TGTGCCAGCAGCTTAGCATCAGGGCTGGCCACTGAAGCTTTCTTT

J gene: TRBJ2-3
D gene: TRBD2
clone size: -
V gene: TRBV6-1
CDR3 protein: CASSGTSGSGGGYF
CDR3 DNA: TGTGCCAGCAGTGGGACTAGCGGGAGCGGAGGAGGATATTTT

J gene: TRBJ1-5
D gene: -
clone size: -
V gene: TRBV7-8
CDR3 protein: CASSLGEGWSQPQHF
CDR3 DNA: TGTGCCAGCAGCTTAGGGGAGGGTTGGAGTCAGCCCCAGCATTTT

J gene: TRBJ2-7
D gene: TRBD1
clone size: -
V gene: TRBV5-1
CDR3 protein: CASSTDRGLYYEQYF
CDR3 DNA: TGCGCCAGCAGCACGGACAGGGGGCTCTACTACGAGCAGTACTTC

J gene: TRBJ2-6
D gene: TRBD1
clone size: -
V gene: TRBV28
CDR3 protein: CASRLDRVPGRVLTF
CDR3 DNA: TGTGCCAGCAGACTTGACAGGGTCCCGGGACGCGTCCTGACTTTC

J gene: TRBJ2-5
D gene: TRBD2
clone size: -
V gene: TRBV18
CDR3 protein: CASSRLAVQETQYF
CDR3 DNA: TGTGCCAGCTCTCGACTAGCGGTCCAAGAGACCCAGTACTTC

J gene: TRBJ2-7
D gene: -
clone size: -
V gene: TRBV5-6
CDR3 protein: CASRETGTTIYEQYF
CDR3 DNA: TGTGCCAGCAGGGAGACCGGGACAACCATCTACGAGCAGTACTTC

J gene: TRBJ2-1
D gene: TRBD2
clone size: -
V gene: TRBV5-1
CDR3 protein: CASSPGLAGLDEQFF
CDR3 DNA: TGCGCCAGCAGCCCGGGACTAGCGGGACTCGATGAGCAGTTCTTC

J gene: TRBJ2-3
D gene: TRBD2
clone size: -
V gene: TRBV14
CDR3 protein: CASSQDPGGRITDTQYF
CDR3 DNA: TGTGCCAGCAGCCAAGATCCTGGCGGGAGGATCACAGATACGCAGTATTTT

J gene: TRBJ2-7
D gene: TRBD1
clone size: -
V gene: TRBV5-1
CDR3 protein: CASSLRTSGTGDGHEQYF
CDR3 DNA: TGCGCCAGCAGCTTGAGGACCTCCGGGACAGGGGATGGGCACGAGCAGTACTTC

J gene: TRBJ2-6
D gene: -
clone size: once
V gene: TRBV2
CDR3 protein: CASGETGLGVLTF
CDR3 DNA: TGTGCCAGCGGAGAGACAGGACTCGGCGTCCTGACTTTC

J gene: TRBJ1-2
D gene: -
clone size: -
V gene: TRBV6-5
CDR3 protein: CASRTGRAGYTF
CDR3 DNA: TGTGCCAGCAGAACGGGGAGGGCTGGCTACACCTTC

J gene: TRBJ2-7
D gene: TRBD2
clone size: -
V gene: TRBV28
CDR3 protein: CASPPSGRADEQYF
CDR3 DNA: TGTGCCAGTCCCCCCAGCGGGAGGGCGGACGAGCAGTACTTC

J gene: TRBJ2-3
D gene: TRBD2
clone size: -
V gene: TRBV6-5
CDR3 protein: CASRLAGGTDAQYF
CDR3 DNA: TGTGCCAGCAGATTGGCGGGAGGAACAGATGCGCAGTATTTT

J gene: TRBJ2-2
D gene: -
clone size: -
V gene: TRBV9
CDR3 protein: CASSVLRGAGELFF
CDR3 DNA: TGTGCCAGCAGCGTTTTGCGGGGTGCCGGGGAGCTGTTTTTT

J gene: TRBJ2-7
D gene: -
clone size: -
V gene: TRBV28
CDR3 protein: CASSLSARHEQYF
CDR3 DNA: TGTGCCAGCAGTCTCTCCGCCAGGCACGAGCAGTACTTC

J gene: TRBJ2-3
D gene: -
clone size: -
V gene: TRBV5-1
CDR3 protein: CASSVGPTDTQYF
CDR3 DNA: TGCGCCAGCAGCGTCGGTCCCACAGATACGCAGTATTTT

J gene: TRBJ1-5
D gene: -
clone size: -
V gene: TRBV28
CDR3 protein: CASSLSKAGQSQPQHF
CDR3 DNA: TGTGCCAGCAGTTTATCAAAGGCAGGGCAAAGTCAGCCCCAGCATTTT

J gene: TRBJ1-1
D gene: TRBD1
clone size: -
V gene: TRBV5-4
CDR3 protein: CASSKGGQGAIEAFF
CDR3 DNA: TGTGCCAGCAGCAAAGGGGGACAGGGGGCAATTGAAGCTTTCTTT